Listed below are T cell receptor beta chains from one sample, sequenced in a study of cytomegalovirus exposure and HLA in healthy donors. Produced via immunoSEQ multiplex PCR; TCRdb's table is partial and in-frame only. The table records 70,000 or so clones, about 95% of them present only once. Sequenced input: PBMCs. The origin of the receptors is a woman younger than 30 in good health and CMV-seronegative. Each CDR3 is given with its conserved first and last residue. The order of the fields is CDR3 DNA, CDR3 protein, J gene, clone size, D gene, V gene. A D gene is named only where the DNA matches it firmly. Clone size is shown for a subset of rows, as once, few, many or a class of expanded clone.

CDR3nt: TGTGCCAGCAGTTATGGCCTAGCGGGGGGCGACAATGAGCAGTTCTTC; CDR3aa: CASSYGLAGGDNEQFF; j_gene: TRBJ2-1; abundance: .; d_gene: TRBD2; v_gene: TRBV6-5
CDR3nt: TGTGCCAGCAGCTTAGCGGGGGGGCTTTCCTACAATGAGCAGTTCTTC; CDR3aa: CASSLAGGLSYNEQFF; j_gene: TRBJ2-1; abundance: .; d_gene: TRBD2; v_gene: TRBV13
CDR3nt: TGTGCCAGTAGTATGGGGAGGGCGGCGAGCTCCCAGCATTTT; CDR3aa: CASSMGRAASSQHF; j_gene: TRBJ1-5; abundance: .; d_gene: .; v_gene: TRBV19
CDR3nt: TGTGCCAGTAGTGAACCGGGACAGGGAGCCAAAAACATTCAGTACTTC; CDR3aa: CASSEPGQGAKNIQYF; j_gene: TRBJ2-4; abundance: .; d_gene: TRBD1; v_gene: TRBV19
CDR3nt: TGTGCCAGCAGCCGCGACAGGACCTCTGGAAACACCATATATTTT; CDR3aa: CASSRDRTSGNTIYF; j_gene: TRBJ1-3; abundance: .; d_gene: .; v_gene: TRBV11-1
CDR3nt: TGTGCCTGGAGTCACAGGGCCGAGCAGTACTTC; CDR3aa: CAWSHRAEQYF; j_gene: TRBJ2-7; abundance: .; d_gene: .; v_gene: TRBV30
CDR3nt: TGTGCCAGCAGTGAAAGGGACAGGGTGGACGAGCAGTACTTC; CDR3aa: CASSERDRVDEQYF; j_gene: TRBJ2-7; abundance: .; d_gene: TRBD1; v_gene: TRBV6-1
CDR3nt: TGTGCCAGCAGCTACAGGGGCGCCACAGATACGCAGTATTTT; CDR3aa: CASSYRGATDTQYF; j_gene: TRBJ2-3; abundance: .; d_gene: TRBD1; v_gene: TRBV14
CDR3nt: TGTGCCAGCAGCGTAGCCCGTAGCGGGGTGGGTTACAATGAGCAGTTCTTC; CDR3aa: CASSVARSGVGYNEQFF; j_gene: TRBJ2-1; abundance: .; d_gene: TRBD2; v_gene: TRBV9
CDR3nt: TGTGCCAGCAGTGAAAGGAATCAGGGGGCAAGAGGCAATCAGCCCCAGCATTTT; CDR3aa: CASSERNQGARGNQPQHF; j_gene: TRBJ1-5; abundance: .; d_gene: TRBD1; v_gene: TRBV6-1
CDR3nt: TGTGCCAGCAGCCCAATCGGGGGGCCCCAAGAGACCCAGTACTTC; CDR3aa: CASSPIGGPQETQYF; j_gene: TRBJ2-5; abundance: .; d_gene: .; v_gene: TRBV11-3
CDR3nt: TGTGCCAGCTCGACGGTCGCCGGGTGGGACGAGCAGTACTTC; CDR3aa: CASSTVAGWDEQYF; j_gene: TRBJ2-7; abundance: .; d_gene: .; v_gene: TRBV5-6
CDR3nt: TGTGCCAGCAATAACCAGGGGGGTAGGAGCAATCAGCCCCAGCATTTT; CDR3aa: CASNNQGGRSNQPQHF; j_gene: TRBJ1-5; abundance: .; d_gene: TRBD1; v_gene: TRBV28
CDR3nt: TGTGCCAGTAGTACCCGGACTAGCGGGAGAGGTATTAATGAGCAGTTCTTC; CDR3aa: CASSTRTSGRGINEQFF; j_gene: TRBJ2-1; abundance: .; d_gene: TRBD2; v_gene: TRBV19
CDR3nt: TGTGCCAGCATCAGCAGGGGGCGCACAGATACGCAGTATTTT; CDR3aa: CASISRGRTDTQYF; j_gene: TRBJ2-3; abundance: .; d_gene: TRBD1; v_gene: TRBV2
CDR3nt: TGTGCCAGCAGCTGGGTGGGAGGGGTCAATGAGCAGTTCTTC; CDR3aa: CASSWVGGVNEQFF; j_gene: TRBJ2-1; abundance: .; d_gene: TRBD2; v_gene: TRBV7-3
CDR3nt: TGTGCCTGGTTGGCCCCCTCCTACGGGACAGCGAACACTGAAGCTTTCTTT; CDR3aa: CAWLAPSYGTANTEAFF; j_gene: TRBJ1-1; abundance: .; d_gene: TRBD1; v_gene: TRBV30
CDR3nt: TGTGCCAGCAGCCGATCACAGCCAAACCCCTCCTACGAGCAGTACTTC; CDR3aa: CASSRSQPNPSYEQYF; j_gene: TRBJ2-7; abundance: once; d_gene: .; v_gene: TRBV13
CDR3nt: TGTGCCAGCTCACCAGACGGGAGTACCGGCTACGAGCAGTACTTC; CDR3aa: CASSPDGSTGYEQYF; j_gene: TRBJ2-7; abundance: .; d_gene: .; v_gene: TRBV18
CDR3nt: TGTGCCAGCAGTTACCTGGGGGCCAGGTTGGGAACTGAAGCTTTCTTT; CDR3aa: CASSYLGARLGTEAFF; j_gene: TRBJ1-1; abundance: .; d_gene: .; v_gene: TRBV6-6
CDR3nt: TGTGCCAGCAGTTACCGACAGGGGACCTATGGCTACACCTTC; CDR3aa: CASSYRQGTYGYTF; j_gene: TRBJ1-2; abundance: .; d_gene: TRBD1; v_gene: TRBV27
CDR3nt: TGTGCCAGCTCACCTCGGGACAACTACGAGCAGTACTTC; CDR3aa: CASSPRDNYEQYF; j_gene: TRBJ2-7; abundance: .; d_gene: .; v_gene: TRBV18
CDR3nt: TGTGCCAGCAGTGAAATTTCTAGAAATCAGCCCCAGCATTTT; CDR3aa: CASSEISRNQPQHF; j_gene: TRBJ1-5; abundance: .; d_gene: .; v_gene: TRBV2
CDR3nt: TGCGCCAGCAGCTTGGCCGTACAAGAGACCCAGTACTTC; CDR3aa: CASSLAVQETQYF; j_gene: TRBJ2-5; abundance: .; d_gene: .; v_gene: TRBV5-1
CDR3nt: TGTGCCAGCAGTTGGCCGCAGGGATTAGAGACCCAGTACTTC; CDR3aa: CASSWPQGLETQYF; j_gene: TRBJ2-5; abundance: .; d_gene: .; v_gene: TRBV28
CDR3nt: TGTGCCAGCAGTGCAGGGACAGAAAACACTGAAGCTTTCTTT; CDR3aa: CASSAGTENTEAFF; j_gene: TRBJ1-1; abundance: .; d_gene: TRBD1; v_gene: TRBV6-1
CDR3nt: TGCGCCACGGAGACTAGCGGGGGGACCAATGAGCAGTTCTTC; CDR3aa: CATETSGGTNEQFF; j_gene: TRBJ2-1; abundance: .; d_gene: TRBD2; v_gene: TRBV4-3
CDR3nt: TGTGCCACCAGCATGCCCAGGGGGAATCTGAACACTGAAGCTTTCTTT; CDR3aa: CATSMPRGNLNTEAFF; j_gene: TRBJ1-1; abundance: .; d_gene: TRBD1; v_gene: TRBV15
CDR3nt: TGTGCCAGCAGCCCCCGGGACAGAGAGAGTTACGAGCAGTACTTC; CDR3aa: CASSPRDRESYEQYF; j_gene: TRBJ2-7; abundance: .; d_gene: TRBD1; v_gene: TRBV9
CDR3nt: TGTGCCAGCAGGGGGACAGGGACAGATACGCAGTATTTT; CDR3aa: CASRGTGTDTQYF; j_gene: TRBJ2-3; abundance: .; d_gene: TRBD1; v_gene: TRBV7-3
CDR3nt: TGTGCCAGCAGCTTCCGACAGGCCAGCGCTGGGGCCAACGTCCTGACTTTC; CDR3aa: CASSFRQASAGANVLTF; j_gene: TRBJ2-6; abundance: .; d_gene: .; v_gene: TRBV7-3
CDR3nt: TGTGCCAGCTCTCAGGCGCACACTGAAGCTTTCTTT; CDR3aa: CASSQAHTEAFF; j_gene: TRBJ1-1; abundance: .; d_gene: .; v_gene: TRBV18
CDR3nt: TGCGCCAGCAGTGAGGATTGGCGGGGGGGGGAGACCCAGTACTTC; CDR3aa: CASSEDWRGGETQYF; j_gene: TRBJ2-5; abundance: .; d_gene: TRBD2; v_gene: TRBV10-2
CDR3nt: TGTGCCAGTAGTTTTGGACTAGCGGGAGTTCACACCGGGGAGCTGTTTTTT; CDR3aa: CASSFGLAGVHTGELFF; j_gene: TRBJ2-2; abundance: .; d_gene: TRBD2; v_gene: TRBV19
CDR3nt: TGTGCCAGCAGTTTATTGTCAGTTGGTGGGGGACTCGGGACCCAGTACTTC; CDR3aa: CASSLLSVGGGLGTQYF; j_gene: TRBJ2-5; abundance: .; d_gene: .; v_gene: TRBV27
CDR3nt: TGCGCCAGCAGTTTCTCCAGGACAGGGGGCAATGAGCAGTTCTTC; CDR3aa: CASSFSRTGGNEQFF; j_gene: TRBJ2-1; abundance: .; d_gene: TRBD1; v_gene: TRBV5-1
CDR3nt: TGTGCCTGGAGTGGGAATCTCAGGCAAGAGACCCAGTACTTC; CDR3aa: CAWSGNLRQETQYF; j_gene: TRBJ2-5; abundance: .; d_gene: .; v_gene: TRBV30
CDR3nt: TGTGCCAGCAGTTCGGGACAGGGGCCCTCCTACGAGCAGTACTTC; CDR3aa: CASSSGQGPSYEQYF; j_gene: TRBJ2-7; abundance: .; d_gene: TRBD1; v_gene: TRBV27
CDR3nt: TGTGCCGGGGACGTCCAGGGGTGGGAAAAACTGTTTTTT; CDR3aa: CAGDVQGWEKLFF; j_gene: TRBJ1-4; abundance: .; d_gene: .; v_gene: TRBV30
CDR3nt: TGTGCTTGGCCCTTATACGAGCAGTACTTC; CDR3aa: CAWPLYEQYF; j_gene: TRBJ2-7; abundance: .; d_gene: .; v_gene: TRBV7-7
CDR3nt: TGTGCCACCAGCAGAGGTTCGCTAGCGGACCCTCAAGAGACCCAGTACTTC; CDR3aa: CATSRGSLADPQETQYF; j_gene: TRBJ2-5; abundance: .; d_gene: TRBD2; v_gene: TRBV15
CDR3nt: TGTGCCAGCAGCATGGACGGTTTCTATGGCTACACCTTC; CDR3aa: CASSMDGFYGYTF; j_gene: TRBJ1-2; abundance: .; d_gene: .; v_gene: TRBV5-5
CDR3nt: TGTGCCAGCAGTGAACAGGGGTTTGGCTACACCTTC; CDR3aa: CASSEQGFGYTF; j_gene: TRBJ1-2; abundance: .; d_gene: .; v_gene: TRBV2
CDR3nt: TGTGCCAGCAGTGATGGACAGGGTGGCCAGCCCCAGCATTTT; CDR3aa: CASSDGQGGQPQHF; j_gene: TRBJ1-5; abundance: .; d_gene: TRBD1; v_gene: TRBV6-1
CDR3nt: TGTGCCAGCAGCGTACTAGCGGGAGGGCGGGAGACCCAGTACTTC; CDR3aa: CASSVLAGGRETQYF; j_gene: TRBJ2-5; abundance: .; d_gene: TRBD2; v_gene: TRBV9
CDR3nt: TGTGCCAGCAGCGTAGGGACAGGGGCTGGCACAGATACGCAGTATTTT; CDR3aa: CASSVGTGAGTDTQYF; j_gene: TRBJ2-3; abundance: .; d_gene: TRBD1; v_gene: TRBV9
CDR3nt: TGTGCCAGCAGCCAAGATAATAGCGGGGGGGCGGGTGAGCAGTTCTTC; CDR3aa: CASSQDNSGGAGEQFF; j_gene: TRBJ2-1; abundance: .; d_gene: TRBD2; v_gene: TRBV4-2
CDR3nt: TGCGCCAGCAGCTTAAGACTAGCGGGGGGCACAGATACGCAGTATTTT; CDR3aa: CASSLRLAGGTDTQYF; j_gene: TRBJ2-3; abundance: .; d_gene: TRBD2; v_gene: TRBV5-1
CDR3nt: TGTGCCAGCAGCCGGACAGACCTCACTGAAGCTTTCTTT; CDR3aa: CASSRTDLTEAFF; j_gene: TRBJ1-1; abundance: .; d_gene: .; v_gene: TRBV7-2
CDR3nt: TGTGCCAGCAGCAACCCCTCGACATGGGTCATGGATGGCTACACCTTC; CDR3aa: CASSNPSTWVMDGYTF; j_gene: TRBJ1-2; abundance: .; d_gene: .; v_gene: TRBV11-2
CDR3nt: TGTGCTAGCAGCTTCAGCAGGGGACACAATGAGCAGTTCTTC; CDR3aa: CASSFSRGHNEQFF; j_gene: TRBJ2-1; abundance: .; d_gene: .; v_gene: TRBV7-7
CDR3nt: TGTGCCAGCAGTGCAGGGGTTTTTGGCGAGACCCAGTACTTC; CDR3aa: CASSAGVFGETQYF; j_gene: TRBJ2-5; abundance: .; d_gene: .; v_gene: TRBV28
CDR3nt: TGCGCCAGCAGCCAGCCCCTCCGGGAGAGAAACTATGAAGCTTTCTTT; CDR3aa: CASSQPLRERNYEAFF; j_gene: TRBJ1-1; abundance: .; d_gene: .; v_gene: TRBV4-1
CDR3nt: TGTGCCAGCAGCGTTTTCGGACAGGGTTATTCGGAGAACACTGAAGCTTTCTTT; CDR3aa: CASSVFGQGYSENTEAFF; j_gene: TRBJ1-1; abundance: .; d_gene: TRBD1; v_gene: TRBV7-2
CDR3nt: TGTGCCAGCAGTTATCCCGGAGGCACTGAAGCTTTCTTT; CDR3aa: CASSYPGGTEAFF; j_gene: TRBJ1-1; abundance: .; d_gene: .; v_gene: TRBV5-5
CDR3nt: TGTGCCAGCAGCGAGTCCACTGAAGCTTTCTTT; CDR3aa: CASSESTEAFF; j_gene: TRBJ1-1; abundance: .; d_gene: .; v_gene: TRBV27
CDR3nt: TGCGCCAGCAGCAGGGACAGTTGGATATCTGGAGGCAGTAGGTTAATACTAGCCAAAAACATTCAGTACTTC; CDR3aa: CASSRDSWISGGSRLILAKNIQYF; j_gene: TRBJ2-4; abundance: .; d_gene: TRBD1; v_gene: TRBV5-1
CDR3nt: TGTGCCAGCAGTAAGGGGGCCTTCACTGAAGCTTTCTTT; CDR3aa: CASSKGAFTEAFF; j_gene: TRBJ1-1; abundance: .; d_gene: TRBD1; v_gene: TRBV6-4
CDR3nt: TGTGCCAGCAGTACCGACAGGGCGGGAAAGACCCAGTACTTC; CDR3aa: CASSTDRAGKTQYF; j_gene: TRBJ2-5; abundance: .; d_gene: .; v_gene: TRBV6-5
CDR3nt: TGTGCCAGCAGCACCGACAGGGCCACGCATTTT; CDR3aa: CASSTDRATHF; j_gene: TRBJ1-5; abundance: .; d_gene: TRBD1; v_gene: TRBV5-6